This is a list of T cell receptor beta chains from one sample in a study of neurological immune-mediated disorders. TCRdb recomputed calls from the 5' RACE reads with MiXCR, one row per CDR3 protein. This sample has tens of thousands of distinct CDR3 sequences, with around a tenth found just once. The sequenced sample consisted of PBMCs. The source of these receptors is a male donor with HTLV-1-associated myelopathy (HAM/TSP). Both conserved end residues are part of each CDR3. The order of the fields is D gene, clone size, J gene, V gene, CDR3 DNA, CDR3 protein. A D gene is named only where the DNA matches it firmly. The size field is filled for only some rows; it gives once, few, many or a size class.

>NA|many|TRBJ1-5|TRBV10-1
TGCGCCAGCAGTGGGAAGACTAGGGGCAATCAGCCCCAGCATTTT
CASSGKTRGNQPQHF
>NA|many|TRBJ2-5|TRBV9
TGTGCCAGCAGCCAACTGGCGGGGTCGACCCAGTACTTC
CASSQLAGSTQYF
>NA|many|TRBJ2-4|TRBV5-1
TGCGCCAGCAGCTTGGAACAGGGAGGTGGAAACATTCAGTACTTC
CASSLEQGGGNIQYF
>NA|many|TRBJ2-5|TRBV5-1
TGCGCCAGCAGCTTGATAGACCAAGAGACCCAGTACTTC
CASSLIDQETQYF
>NA|NA|TRBJ1-1|TRBV5-1
TGCGCCAGCAGCTTGGGGCAAACTGTATCTTTCTTT
CASSLGQTVSFF
>TRBD1|many|TRBJ2-7|TRBV12-3/TRBV12-4
TGTGCCAGCACCCCTGGACAGGGTGCCTACGAGCAGTACTTC
CASTPGQGAYEQYF
>NA|many|TRBJ1-5|TRBV28
TGTGCCAGCAGTTTAGCGGAAAGTTACAATCAGCCCCAGCATTTT
CASSLAESYNQPQHF
>NA|few|TRBJ2-3|TRBV5-1
TGCGCCAGCAGCTTGGTTGGAGATCTAACCACAGATACGCAGTATTTT
CASSLVGDLTTDTQYF
>NA|NA|TRBJ2-2|TRBV7-6
TGTGCCAGCAGCTTAACGCACATTAACACCGGGGAGCTGTTTTTT
CASSLTHINTGELFF
>TRBD1|many|TRBJ2-7|TRBV6-6
TGTGCCAGCAGTTACCCCGACAGGGTCTACGAGCAGTACTTC
CASSYPDRVYEQYF
>TRBD2|many|TRBJ2-3|TRBV5-1
TGCGCCAGCAGCTCGGCACTAGCGGGAACGCAGATAGATACGCAGTATTTT
CASSSALAGTQIDTQYF
>NA|many|TRBJ1-2|TRBV5-1
TGCGCCAGCAGCTTGAATGGCGGGTCGGGCTACACCTTC
CASSLNGGSGYTF
>TRBD1|many|TRBJ1-6|TRBV7-9
TGTGCCACCTTAAGGGACAGGGAAGATTCACCCCTCCACTTT
CATLRDREDSPLHF
>NA|many|TRBJ1-3|TRBV20-1
TGCAGTGTTCAGGGCTCTGGAAACACCATATATTTT
CSVQGSGNTIYF
>TRBD1|many|TRBJ1-6|TRBV6-1
TGTGCCAGCAGTGATACAGGGGATAATTCACCCCTCCACTTT
CASSDTGDNSPLHF
>TRBD1|many|TRBJ2-7|TRBV5-1
TGCGCCAGCAGCTTGGGGACAGGGACCCTTTCCTACGAGCAGTACTTC
CASSLGTGTLSYEQYF
>NA|many|TRBJ2-5|TRBV5-1
TGCGCCAGCAGCTCCGGACAGCTATCTGGGGAGACCCAGTACTTC
CASSSGQLSGETQYF
>TRBD1|many|TRBJ2-7|TRBV5-1
TGCGCCAGCAGCACGGGGGACAGGGGCTACGAGCAGTACTTC
CASSTGDRGYEQYF
>NA|many|TRBJ2-3|TRBV4-3
TGCGCCAGCAGCCAAGGGGCAGACCTGGTGGCAGATACGCAGTATTTT
CASSQGADLVADTQYF
>NA|many|TRBJ1-2|TRBV9
TGTGCCAGCAGCGTAGACGAGACTCAGGGAGGCTACACCTTC
CASSVDETQGGYTF
>NA|many|TRBJ1-3|TRBV7-6
TGTGCCAGCAGCCCGGACCTCAGAAACACCATATATTTT
CASSPDLRNTIYF
>NA|many|TRBJ2-5|TRBV2
TGTGCCAGCAGTGACCAGGACCTTGATGGTCAAGAGACCCAGTACTTC
CASSDQDLDGQETQYF
>NA|many|TRBJ1-6|TRBV20-1
TGCAGTGCTAGAGATCAGCTTTCACCCCTCCACTTT
CSARDQLSPLHF
>TRBD1|many|TRBJ2-1|TRBV7-9
TGTGCCAGCAGCCTTGGACAGGGGAATGAGCAGTTCTTC
CASSLGQGNEQFF
>NA|many|TRBJ2-7|TRBV5-1
TGCGCCAGCAGCTTGAGTACCGGCCTCCCCCGGGGCCCAAGCTCCTACGAGCAGTACTTC
CASSLSTGLPRGPSSYEQYF
>TRBD1|NA|TRBJ1-3|TRBV6-6
TGTGCCAGCAGGGGGGACAGGGAAGCTGGAAACACCATATATTTT
CASRGDREAGNTIYF
>NA|many|TRBJ1-1|TRBV4-2
TGTGCCAGCAGCCAAGATGCAGCCAGGAGGAACACTGAAGCTTTCTTT
CASSQDAARRNTEAFF
>NA|many|TRBJ2-3|TRBV27
TGTGCCAGCAGTCCAGGGACCCCGTTGACAGATACGCAGTATTTT
CASSPGTPLTDTQYF
>TRBD1|many|TRBJ1-1|TRBV12-3/TRBV12-4
TGTGCCAGTACAGGGGGCGTCGGGAACACTGAAGCTTTCTTT
CASTGGVGNTEAFF
>TRBD1|many|TRBJ2-5|TRBV20-1
TGCAGTGGGGACAGCTACCAAGAGACCCAGTACTTC
CSGDSYQETQYF
>NA|few|TRBJ1-3|TRBV6-5
TGTGCCAGCCGACTTTCGATCTCTGGAAACACCATATATTTT
CASRLSISGNTIYF
>NA|many|TRBJ2-2|TRBV10-1
TGCGCCAGCAGTGGGAAGGGGGACTCGAACACCGGGGAGCTGTTTTTT
CASSGKGDSNTGELFF
>NA|many|TRBJ1-3|TRBV4-1
TGCGCCAGCAGCCATCTGCTCAGGGGAAGACGTGGAAACACCATATATTTT
CASSHLLRGRRGNTIYF
>NA|many|TRBJ1-2|TRBV29-1
TGCAGCGCTCTTAAGGGGACATCCAACTATGGCTACACCTTC
CSALKGTSNYGYTF
>NA|many|TRBJ1-5|TRBV20-1
TGCAGTGCCCGCCTTCGGGGGGACAATCAGCCCCAGCATTTT
CSARLRGDNQPQHF
>NA|many|TRBJ2-5|TRBV5-1
TGCGCCAGCAGCTTGGGACTACAAGAGACCCAGTACTTC
CASSLGLQETQYF
>NA|medium-sized|TRBJ1-1|TRBV9
TGTGCCAGCAGCGTAGGGGTAGCGAGCTCCAACACTGAAGCTTTCTTT
CASSVGVASSNTEAFF
>NA|many|TRBJ2-7|TRBV28
TGTGCCAGCAGTTTTTATCCAGGGCCCTACGAGCAGTACTTC
CASSFYPGPYEQYF
>TRBD2|few|TRBJ2-7|TRBV7-2
TGTGCCAGCAGCCCCCTAGCGGGGGGGCTCCCTCCCTACGAGCAGTACTTC
CASSPLAGGLPPYEQYF
>NA|many|TRBJ1-1|TRBV5-1
TGCGCCAGCACAGGAATACTCCCGAACACTGAAGCTTTCTTT
CASTGILPNTEAFF
>NA|NA|TRBJ1-1|TRBV10-3
TGTGCCATCAGGGCGCTGGCGGGGGGAGGCACTGAAGCTTTCTTT
CAIRALAGGGTEAFF
>NA|many|TRBJ1-1|TRBV12-3/TRBV12-4
TGTGCCAGCAGTTTGAGGGGAAAGAACACTGAAGCTTTCTTT
CASSLRGKNTEAFF
>NA|many|TRBJ2-2|TRBV7-9
TGTGCCAGCAGCTTAGGGACGAACACCGGGGAGCTGTTTTTT
CASSLGTNTGELFF
>TRBD1|many|TRBJ2-2|TRBV5-1
TGCGCCAGCAGCCCGGGGGACAGGTGGAACACCGGGGAGCTGTTTTTT
CASSPGDRWNTGELFF
>NA|NA|TRBJ2-1|TRBV5-1
TGCGCCAGCAGCTTCCAGGGGAATGAGCAGTTCTTC
CASSFQGNEQFF
>TRBD1|few|TRBJ1-4|TRBV18
TGTGCCAGCTCACTATCGGGACAGCCAAGTAATGAAAAACTGTTTTTT
CASSLSGQPSNEKLFF
>TRBD1|many|TRBJ1-2|TRBV5-6
TGTGCCAGCAGCTCGGGACAGGGATATGGCTATGGCTACACCTTC
CASSSGQGYGYGYTF